The clone carrying this T cell receptor beta chain appeared a few times. These data come from a study of T cells in Graves' hyperthyroidism and ophthalmopathy. The germline CDR1 and CDR2 sequences are SQVTM and ANQGSEA. The CDR3 extends over 15 amino acids. Trimming at V came to 5 bases and at J to 1 base, leaving 7 bases not matched to a gene. It was RNA transcripts that yielded the amplified TCR beta CDR3 regions. First-round RT-PCR of the TCR CDR3 relied on the HTBI primer set. MiXCR, applied by TCRdb to the multiplex PCR reads, yields one record per CDR3 protein. Of 600,000 to 750,000 distinct CDR3 sequences listed, 15% to 20% were seen once; the top ten hold 15% to 18%.

The J gene is TRBJ2-5, the V gene TRBV29-1; 10 nucleotides align to TRBD2. This TCR derives from a man between 45 and 60 years old with Graves' hyperthyroidism. The sequenced sample was blood. This CDR3 is CSVPPGLARQETQYF. For the CDR3, the DNA is TGCAGCGTTCCTCCGGGACTAGCGCGCCAAGAGACCCAGTACTTC.